The TCR beta chain under discussion was sequenced for a study of T cell repertoires in cytomegalovirus infection. Overall study: Selected CMV epitopes included recently identified HLA-C-restricted ones as well as well-studied HLA-B-restricted ones. Evidence of both CMV infection and a matching HLA type came from public TCR beta signatures.

One entry per CDR3 protein results from TCRdb running MiXCR on the reads. This table has about 890,000 distinct CDR3 sequences, around a third appearing once. Notes on the study in general: Ex vivo responses were dominated by HLA-C-restricted CMV-specific TCR beta clonotypes. Frequencies of public TCR beta families were cumulated, and this identified carriers of CMV plus the relevant HLA.

This clonotype was seen more than once but under ten times. Antigen specificity is unknown. The sequencing used cultured CD8+ T cells from PBMCs, collected from culture after CMV antigen stimulation. The receptor's source is a human donor in good health (CMV status not recorded). Some clones in this sample may be carry-over from other donors' samples.

The CDR3 bases are TGTGCCAGCAGTGAAGGAGGCGGGGGGTGGAATGAGCAGTTCTTC. It yields the protein CASSEGGGGWNEQFF. The rearrangement joins TRBV6-1 to TRBJ2-1, with 8 bases fitting TRBD2. The V gene end was trimmed by 1 base and the J gene end by 7 bases; junction bases not matched to a gene: 6. The germline V gene encodes CDR1 MNHNS and CDR2 SASEGT. The CDR3 loop spans 15 amino acids.